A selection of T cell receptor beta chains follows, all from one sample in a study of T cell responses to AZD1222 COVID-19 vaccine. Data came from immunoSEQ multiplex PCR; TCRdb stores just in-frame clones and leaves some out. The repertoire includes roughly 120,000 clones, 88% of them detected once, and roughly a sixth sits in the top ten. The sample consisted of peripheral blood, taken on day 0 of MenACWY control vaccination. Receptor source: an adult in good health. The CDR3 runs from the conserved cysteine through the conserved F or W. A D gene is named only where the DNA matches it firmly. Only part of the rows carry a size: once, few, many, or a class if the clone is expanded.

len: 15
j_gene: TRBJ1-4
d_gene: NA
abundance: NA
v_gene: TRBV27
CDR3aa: CASSPGGARYEKLFF
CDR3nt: TGTGCCAGCAGCCCTGGGGGGGCCCGTTATGAAAAACTGTTTTTT

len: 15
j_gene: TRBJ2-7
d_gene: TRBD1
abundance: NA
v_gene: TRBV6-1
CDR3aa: CASSERQGGSYEQYF
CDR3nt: TGTGCCAGCAGTGAAAGACAGGGGGGTTCGTACGAGCAGTACTTC

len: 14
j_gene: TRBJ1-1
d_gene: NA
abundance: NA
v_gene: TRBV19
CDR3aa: CASSTRQLWTEAFF
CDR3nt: TGTGCCAGTAGTACCCGACAGTTATGGACTGAAGCTTTCTTT

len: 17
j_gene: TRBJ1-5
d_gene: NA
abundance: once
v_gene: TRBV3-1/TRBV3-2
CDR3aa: CASSQTVRDPSNQPQHF
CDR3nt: TGTGCCAGCAGCCAAACGGTCAGAGATCCTAGCAATCAGCCCCAGCATTTT

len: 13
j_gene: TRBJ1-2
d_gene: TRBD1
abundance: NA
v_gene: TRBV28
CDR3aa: CASREQGDYGYTF
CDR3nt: TGTGCCAGCAGAGAACAGGGGGATTACGGCTACACCTTC

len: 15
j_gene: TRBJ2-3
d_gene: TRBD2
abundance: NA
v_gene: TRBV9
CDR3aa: CASSAAGTNTDTQYF
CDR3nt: TGTGCCAGCAGCGCCGCCGGGACTAACACAGATACGCAGTATTTT

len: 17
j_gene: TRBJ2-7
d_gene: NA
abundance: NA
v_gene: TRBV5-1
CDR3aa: CASSLTSLGGGPYEQYF
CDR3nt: TGCGCCAGCAGCTTGACGTCCCTGGGGGGCGGCCCCTACGAGCAGTACTTC

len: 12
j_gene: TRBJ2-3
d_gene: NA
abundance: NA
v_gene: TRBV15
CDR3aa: CATSTSTDTQYF
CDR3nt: TGTGCCACCAGCACCTCGACAGATACGCAGTATTTT

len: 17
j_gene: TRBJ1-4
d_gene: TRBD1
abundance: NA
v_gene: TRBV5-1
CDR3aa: CASSFGGFGTGPEKLFF
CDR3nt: TGCGCCAGCAGCTTCGGCGGGTTTGGGACAGGGCCAGAAAAACTGTTTTTT

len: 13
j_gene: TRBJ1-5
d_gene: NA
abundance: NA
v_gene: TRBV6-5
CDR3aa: CASSPQFLQPQHF
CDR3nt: TGTGCCAGCAGTCCACAGTTTCTTCAGCCCCAGCATTTT

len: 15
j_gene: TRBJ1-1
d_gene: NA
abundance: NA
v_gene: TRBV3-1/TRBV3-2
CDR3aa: CASSLHPAGSPEAFF
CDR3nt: TGTGCCAGCAGCCTTCACCCCGCGGGGAGTCCTGAAGCTTTCTTT

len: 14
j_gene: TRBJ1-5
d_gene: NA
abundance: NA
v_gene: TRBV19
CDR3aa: CASTDSRRNQPQHF
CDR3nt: TGTGCCAGTACAGACTCGAGACGCAATCAGCCCCAGCATTTT

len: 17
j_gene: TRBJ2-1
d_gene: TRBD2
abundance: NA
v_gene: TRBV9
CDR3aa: CASSVDNSGWEGGEQFF
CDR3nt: TGTGCCAGCAGCGTAGACAATAGCGGGTGGGAGGGCGGGGAGCAGTTCTTC

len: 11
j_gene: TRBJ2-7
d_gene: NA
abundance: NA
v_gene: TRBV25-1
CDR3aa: CASRTNYEQYF
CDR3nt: TGTGCCAGCAGGACCAACTACGAGCAGTACTTC

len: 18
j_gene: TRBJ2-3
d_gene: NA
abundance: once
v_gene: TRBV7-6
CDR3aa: CASSLRLSWDRATDTQYF
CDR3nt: TGTGCCAGCAGCTTACGATTAAGTTGGGACCGGGCCACAGATACGCAGTATTTT

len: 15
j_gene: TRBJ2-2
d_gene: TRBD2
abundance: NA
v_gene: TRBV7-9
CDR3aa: CASSPGGVNTGELFF
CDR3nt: TGTGCCAGCAGCCCGGGGGGGGTGAACACCGGGGAGCTGTTTTTT